The 29 T cell receptor beta chains below come from one sample, sequenced in a study of T cell responses to AZD1222 COVID-19 vaccine. The repertoire was sequenced with immunoSEQ multiplex PCR; TCRdb's copy has only in-frame clones and lacks some. The sample has about 170,000 clones; 80% to 95% are singletons. The sequences come from peripheral blood, collected on day 0 of AZD1222 vaccination. The receptors were gathered from an adult in good health.

V usage is TRBV4-1 and J usage is TRBJ2-3; TRBD2 aligns across 9 bases. With V trimmed by 5 bases and J by 2 bases, 2 bases remained unmatched. The germline V gene encodes CDR1 MGHRA and CDR2 YSYEKL. CDR3 length: 14 residues. CDR3 coding DNA: TGCGCCAGCAGCGTGGGACTAGCCACAGATACGCAGTATTTT. Protein sequence: CASSVGLATDTQYF.

The CDR3 region is CATQRGASGNTIYF. In DNA, the CDR3 is TGTGCCACCCAAAGGGGGGCCTCTGGAAACACCATATATTTT. The chain links TRBV18 to TRBJ1-3; possibly TRBD1 for D (6 bases). V was trimmed by 10 bases and J by 0 bases, leaving 13 bases between them. The CDR3 totals 14 residues. The germline gives CDR1 KGHSH, CDR2 LQKENI. Drawing the rest from reference TRBV18 and TRBJ1-3, the complete variable domain is NAGVMQNPRHLVRRRGQEARLRCSPMKGHSHVYWYRQLPEEGLKFMVYLQKENIIDESGMPKERFSAEFPKEGPSILRIQQVVRGDSAAYFCATQRGASGNTIYFGEGSWLTVV.

CDR3 region: CASSDQGREQFF. The CDR3, as DNA: TGTGCCAGCAGTGACCAAGGTAGGGAGCAGTTCTTC. V gene TRBV6-1 combines with J gene TRBJ2-1; no clear D. The CDR3 length is 12 residues. The V end lost 3 bases, the J end lost 10 bases, and 10 bases lay between the germline ends. Germline CDR1 MNHNS, CDR2 SASEGT.

The chain employs TRBV3-1 (or the pseudogene TRBV3-2) and TRBJ1-2, with D hard to call. The CDR3 spans 15 residues. V was clipped by 0 bases and J by 1 base, with 9 bases between them. Per germline, CDR1 LGHDT and CDR2 YNNKEL (reference sequence). Written as DNA, the CDR3 is TGTGCCAGCAGCCAAGATGGCCGTCATAACTATGGCTACACCTTC. This gives the protein CASSQDGRHNYGYTF.

This chain connects TRBV14 to TRBJ1-3, with a possible D match to TRBD1 (5 bases). The V end lost 3 bases, the J end lost 6 bases, and 9 bases lay between the germline ends. This CDR3 has 13 amino acids. CDR1 and CDR2 (germline): SGHDN, FVKESK. The CDR3, as DNA: TGTGCCAGCAGCCAGGGAGGGGCAAACACCATATATTTT. The encoded protein is CASSQGGANTIYF.

This rearrangement joins TRBV12-3 or TRBV12-4 to TRBJ2-7, with D uncertain. The CDR3 extends over 11 amino acids. Trimming took 2 bases from V and 9 from J, leaving 8 bases between them. The CDR3 here is CASSLLRTQYF. The CDR3 nucleotides read TGTGCCAGCAGTTTATTGCGGACGCAGTACTTC.

The V call is TRBV2, the J call TRBJ1-5, with D maybe TRBD1 (5 bases). Per germline, CDR1 SNHLY and CDR2 FYNNEI. The CDR3 length is 14 residues. V was clipped by 4 bases and J by 3 bases, with 10 bases between them. The CDR3 is CASSAQDINQPQHF. The DNA of the CDR3 is TGTGCCAGCAGTGCCCAGGACATCAATCAGCCCCAGCATTTT.

V usage is TRBV12-5 and J usage is TRBJ1-5; D is undetermined. The CDR3 loop spans 11 amino acids. Germline CDR1 reads LGHNT; CDR2 reads FRNRAP. Trimming cost V 3 bases and J 6 bases, with 3 bases left between them. As DNA, the CDR3 is TGTGCTAGTGGTTTCAGTCAGCCCCAGCATTTT. It encodes CASGFSQPQHF.

The genes are TRBV3-1 (or the pseudogene TRBV3-2) and TRBJ2-1, with 9 nucleotides matching TRBD2. The germline CDR1 and CDR2 sequences are LGHDT and YNNKEL (reference sequence). The CDR3 is made up of 17 amino acids. J lost 12 bases, V lost 2 bases, and 17 bases had no gene match. CDR3: CASSQRRGGRAAWVQFF. The CDR3 bases are TGTGCCAGCAGCCAACGACGGGGCGGGAGGGCCGCCTGGGTGCAGTTCTTC.

This chain joins TRBV2 and TRBJ1-5; D is undetermined. CDR1 and CDR2 (germline): SNHLY, FYNNEI. Trimming took off 7 bases at V and 7 bases at J, with 17 bases between the two ends. This CDR3 contains 14 residues. CDR3 residues: CASKRLEGMQPQHF. In DNA form, the CDR3 reads TGTGCCAGCAAGAGGTTGGAGGGTATGCAGCCCCAGCATTTT.

The CDR3 coding sequence is TGTGCCAGCAGCGTAGGACCGGAGAACACCGGGGAGCTGTTTTTT. It translates to CASSVGPENTGELFF. The V gene is TRBV9, the J gene TRBJ2-2; D gene uncertain. Germline V gives CDR1 SGDLS, CDR2 YYNGEE. With 0 bases removed from V and 1 base from J, the gap between germline ends came to 7 bases. This CDR3 is 15 amino acids long.

The rearrangement joins TRBV5-5 to TRBJ1-2; D unresolved. Deletions cut 0 bases from V and 8 bases from J, with 14 bases between. Per the germline V gene, CDR1 is SGHKS and CDR2 is YYEKEE (reference sequence). This CDR3 comprises 14 residues. CDR3 DNA: TGTGCCAGCAGCTTGGAGGGCCGTCTCGGAGGCTACACCTTC. Translating it yields CASSLEGRLGGYTF.

In nucleotides, the CDR3 is TGTGCCAGCAGTTCCACAGGGGTGACTCAGCCCCAGCATTTT. This encodes CASSSTGVTQPQHF. The V call is TRBV27, the J call TRBJ1-5, with 7 bases lining up with TRBD1. Germline V gene sequence: CDR1 MNHEY, CDR2 SMNVEV (reference sequence). The J segment lost 6 bases and the V segment lost 4 bases, leaving 6 bases of the junction unmatched. The CDR3 consists of 14 residues.

This chain joins TRBV27 and TRBJ2-7; 10 bases are shared with TRBD2. The CDR3 length is 16 residues. Germline V CDR1 and CDR2: MNHEY, SMNVEV (reference sequence). V lost 3 bases and J lost 4; bases outside the gene matches: 9. Here the CDR3 reads CASSFAPGLATYEQYF. CDR3 in DNA: TGTGCCAGCAGTTTTGCACCGGGACTAGCGACGTACGAGCAGTACTTC.

This clone was seen just once. J is TRBJ2-7 and V is TRBV12-5; TRBD2 aligns across 7 bases. The CDR3 consists of 14 residues. J gave up 5 bases and V 1 base, and 5 bases lay outside the gene matches. Per the germline V gene, CDR1 is LGHNT and CDR2 is FRNRAP. CDR3: CASGLEGRGDEQYF. The CDR3 DNA reads as TGTGCTAGTGGTTTGGAGGGGAGGGGAGACGAGCAGTACTTC.

The J gene is TRBJ1-4, the V gene TRBV5-5, with D uncertain. Trimming shortened V by 4 bases and J by 4 bases, and 14 bases separated the two germline ends. CDR3 length equals 15 residues. Germline V gene data show CDR1 as SGHKS and CDR2 as YYEKEE (reference sequence). Written as DNA, the CDR3 is TGTGCCAGCAGCGATAGGCTATCGGGTAATGAAAAACTGTTTTTT. This translates into CASSDRLSGNEKLFF.

V is TRBV5-8 and J is TRBJ2-5; D might be TRBD1 or TRBD2, each matching 6 bases. This CDR3 region has 14 residues. CDR1 SGHTS and CDR2 YDEGEE come from the germline V gene. With 0 bases removed from V and 4 bases from J, the gap between germline ends came to 10 bases. As DNA, the CDR3 is TGTGCCAGCAGCTTGGGAGAGGGGGGAGAGACCCAGTACTTC. Its translation is CASSLGEGGETQYF.

The chain employs TRBV19 and TRBJ2-7; TRBD1 matches 9 bases. Germline values: CDR1 LNHDA, CDR2 SQIVND (reference sequence). V shed 5 bases, J shed 2 bases, and the junction held 4 bases outside the gene matches. CDR3 size: 14 residues. The CDR3 region has the DNA TGTGCCAGTAGTTGGGGGACAGGGACCTACGAGCAGTACTTC. Protein product: CASSWGTGTYEQYF.

Here the CDR3 DNA reads TGTGCCAGCTCACTACGAGACAATCAGCCCCAGCATTTT. This sequence encodes CASSLRDNQPQHF. J is TRBJ1-5 and V is TRBV18; no clear D. Germline values: CDR1 KGHSH, CDR2 LQKENI. The CDR3 extends over 13 amino acids. Trimming stripped 4 bases from V and 3 bases from J, with 7 bases between.

The CDR3 protein is CASSPGQSPSYEQYF. CDR3 nucleotides: TGTGCCAGCAGCCCTGGACAATCTCCTTCCTACGAGCAGTACTTC. The chain employs TRBV14 and TRBJ2-7; a possible D gene is TRBD1 (5 bases). From germline, CDR1 is SGHDN and CDR2 FVKESK. Trimming removed 4 bases at V and 1 base at J, with 14 bases between. The CDR3 loop spans 15 amino acids.

The gene calls are TRBV28 and TRBJ1-2; TRBD1 agrees at 7 bases. CDR1 and CDR2 from the germline V gene are MDHEN and SYDVKM. V lost 7 bases and J lost 3; bases outside the gene matches: 14. This CDR3 spans 16 amino acids. CDR3 residues: CASTLGRGRLDYGYTF. In nucleotides, the CDR3 is TGTGCCAGCACCTTGGGGAGGGGGCGGTTAGACTATGGCTACACCTTC.

The V call is TRBV3-1 (or the pseudogene TRBV3-2), the J call TRBJ1-2, with a weak D call TRBD1 (5 bases). Deletions cut 4 bases from V and 0 bases from J, with 15 bases between. The CDR3 runs 16 residues. CDR1 LGHDT and CDR2 YNNKEL come from the germline V gene (reference sequence). The DNA for the CDR3 is TGTGCCAGCAGCCGTATGTGGGGCCCTACTAACTATGGCTACACCTTC. It codes for CASSRMWGPTNYGYTF.

V is TRBV27 and J is TRBJ2-1; possibly TRBD1 for D (5 bases). The CDR3 runs 14 residues. Trimming left V 1 base short and J 5 bases short, with 9 bases between. Germline CDR1 and CDR2: MNHEY and SMNVEV (reference sequence). The CDR3 DNA follows: TGTGCCAGCAGTTTATTCGGCAGGGACAATGAGCAGTTCTTC. Residues: CASSLFGRDNEQFF.

J is TRBJ2-1 and V is TRBV5-1, with 11 nucleotides matching TRBD2. Germline V gives CDR1 SGHRS, CDR2 YFSETQ. There are 21 residues in the CDR3. V trimming: 0 bases; J trimming: 0 bases; junction bases outside the gene matches: 14. The CDR3 bases are TGCGCCAGCAGCTTGGTGGCGGGACTAGCGGCAACCAAGACCTCCTACAATGAGCAGTTCTTC. The encoded protein is CASSLVAGLAATKTSYNEQFF.

V usage is TRBV5-6 and J usage is TRBJ2-7; 8 bases fit TRBD2. Germline V gene sequence: CDR1 SGHDT, CDR2 YYEEEE. This CDR3 is built from 14 residues. After removal of 4 bases from V and 3 bases from J, the junction contained 6 bases not matched to a gene. The CDR3 sequence is CASSKAGGGYEQYF. The CDR3 DNA is TGTGCCAGCAGCAAGGCGGGGGGAGGCTACGAGCAGTACTTC. Full variable domain (remainder filled in from reference TRBV5-6 and TRBJ2-7): DAGVTQSPTHLIKTRGQQVTLRCSPKSGHDTVSWYQQALGQGPQFIFQYYEEEERQRGNFPDRFSGHQFPNYSSELNVNALLLGDSALYLCASSKAGGGYEQYFGPGTRLTVT.

The CDR3 here is CTSSRSGLAGTSGANVLTF. The CDR3 region has the DNA TGCACCAGCAGCCGCTCGGGACTAGCGGGAACCTCTGGGGCCAACGTCCTGACTTTC. The chain is built from TRBV1 and TRBJ2-6; the table's D call TRBD2 went unverified against the DNA. TRBV1 is a recognized pseudogene. The CDR3 spans 19 residues.

CDR3 coding DNA: TGTGCCAGCAGCCGTACAGGGGGCATGGGGGAAAAACTGTTTTTT. Encoded protein: CASSRTGGMGEKLFF. This chain uses TRBV3-1 (or the pseudogene TRBV3-2) with TRBJ1-4, with 9 bases aligning to TRBD1. Trimming at V came to 4 bases and at J to 8 bases, leaving 8 bases not matched to a gene. Per the germline V gene, CDR1 is LGHDT and CDR2 is YNNKEL (reference sequence). This CDR3 is 15 amino acids long.

The chain is built from TRBV5-1 and TRBJ2-7; D tentatively fits TRBD1 or TRBD2 (5 bases each). Germline V lookup: CDR1 SGHRS, CDR2 YFSETQ. With 10 bases removed from V and 2 bases from J, the gap between germline ends came to 13 bases. The CDR3 has 12 amino acids. The CDR3, as DNA: TGCGCCTCTGGGACGGAGGCCTACGAGCAGTACTTC. Amino acids: CASGTEAYEQYF.

V gene TRBV6-6 combines with J gene TRBJ1-1, with D uncertain. Germline values: CDR1 MNHNY, CDR2 SVGAGI (reference sequence). This CDR3 is 12 amino acids long. Trimming removed 6 bases at V and 1 base at J, with 6 bases between. The CDR3 region is CASRPANTEAFF. Written as DNA, the CDR3 is TGTGCCAGCAGGCCTGCGAACACTGAAGCTTTCTTT.